This T cell receptor beta chain was documented in a study of CXCR3-negative and CXCR3-positive naive CD8 T cells. UMI-labeled 5' RACE yielded the TRB cDNA libraries. TCRdb derives one entry per CDR3 protein from the 5' RACE reads, leaving out DNA. Recorded for this sample: about 46,000 distinct CDR3 sequences. Sorting yielded triplicates of 300,000 cells for each CD8+ T cell subset. CD45RO-CCR7+CD27+CD95- was the phenotype of naive CD8+ T cells. The source material was naive CXCR3- CD8+ T cells from blood. The subset is: CD45RO-CCR7+CD27+CD95- naive CD8+ T cells lacking CXCR3 (TNR3-). This TCR was recovered from a human donor in good health. Some clones in this sample may be carry-over from other donors' samples.

CDR3: CASSFGGNSNQPQHF. The rearrangement joins TRBV13 to TRBJ1-5. The CDR3 sequence is 15 residues long. Germline CDR1 reads PRHDT; CDR2 reads FYEKMQ (reference sequence).